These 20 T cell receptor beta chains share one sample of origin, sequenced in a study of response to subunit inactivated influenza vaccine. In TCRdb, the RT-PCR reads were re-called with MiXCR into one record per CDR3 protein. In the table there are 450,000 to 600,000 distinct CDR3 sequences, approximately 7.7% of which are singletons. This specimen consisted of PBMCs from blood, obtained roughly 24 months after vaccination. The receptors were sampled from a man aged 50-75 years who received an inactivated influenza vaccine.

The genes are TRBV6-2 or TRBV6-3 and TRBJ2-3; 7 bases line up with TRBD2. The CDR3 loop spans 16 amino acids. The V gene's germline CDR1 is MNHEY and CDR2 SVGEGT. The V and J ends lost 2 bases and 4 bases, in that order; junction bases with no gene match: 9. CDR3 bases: TGTGCCAGCAGTTACAGAGCGGGGAGGGTCGCAGATACGCAGTATTTT. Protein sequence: CASSYRAGRVADTQYF.

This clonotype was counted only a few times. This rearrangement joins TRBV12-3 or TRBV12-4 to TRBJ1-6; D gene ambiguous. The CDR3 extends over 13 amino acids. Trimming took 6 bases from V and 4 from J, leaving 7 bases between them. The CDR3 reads CASRTQYNSPLHF. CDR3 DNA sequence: TGTGCCAGCAGGACACAATATAATTCACCCCTCCACTTT.

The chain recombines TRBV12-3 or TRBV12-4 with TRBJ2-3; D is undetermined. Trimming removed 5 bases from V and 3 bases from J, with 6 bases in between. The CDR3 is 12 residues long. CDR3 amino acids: CASSEQTDTQYF. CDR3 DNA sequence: TGTGCCAGCAGTGAACAGACAGATACGCAGTATTTT.

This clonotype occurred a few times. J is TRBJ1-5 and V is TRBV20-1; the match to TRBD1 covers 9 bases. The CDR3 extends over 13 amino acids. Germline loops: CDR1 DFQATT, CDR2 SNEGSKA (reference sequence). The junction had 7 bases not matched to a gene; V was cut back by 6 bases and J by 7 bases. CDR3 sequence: CSAAGQGKQPQHF. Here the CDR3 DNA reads TGCAGTGCAGCGGGACAGGGAAAACAGCCCCAGCATTTT.

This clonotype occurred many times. CDR3 DNA sequence: TGTGCCGGTAACCGGGCCATACGTTTGAAAAACACTGAAGCTTTCTTT. Translated, it gives CAGNRAIRLKNTEAFF. J is TRBJ1-1 and V is TRBV30, with D uncertain. The CDR3 covers 16 residues. Trimming removed 8 bases at V and 2 bases at J, with 24 bases between. CDR1 GTSNPN and CDR2 SVGIG come from the germline V gene (reference sequence).

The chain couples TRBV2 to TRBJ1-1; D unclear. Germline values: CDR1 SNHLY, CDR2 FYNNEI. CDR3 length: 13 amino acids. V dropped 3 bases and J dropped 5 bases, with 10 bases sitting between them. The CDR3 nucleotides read TGTGCCAGCAGTGATTATAAGGCTACTGAAGCTTTCTTT. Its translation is CASSDYKATEAFF.

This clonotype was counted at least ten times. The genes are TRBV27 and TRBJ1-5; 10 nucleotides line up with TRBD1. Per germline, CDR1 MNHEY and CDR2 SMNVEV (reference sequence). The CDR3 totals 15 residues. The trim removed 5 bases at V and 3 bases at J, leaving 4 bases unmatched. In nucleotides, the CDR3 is TGTGCCAGCAGTCCCGACAGGGGGCTCAATCAGCCCCAGCATTTT. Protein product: CASSPDRGLNQPQHF.

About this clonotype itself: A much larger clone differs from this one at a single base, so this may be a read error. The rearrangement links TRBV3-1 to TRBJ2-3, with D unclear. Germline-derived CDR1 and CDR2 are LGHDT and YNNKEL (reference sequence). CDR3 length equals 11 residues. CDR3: CASIQDRTQYF. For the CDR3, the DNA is TGTGCCAGCATCCAAGATCGTACGCAGTATTTT.

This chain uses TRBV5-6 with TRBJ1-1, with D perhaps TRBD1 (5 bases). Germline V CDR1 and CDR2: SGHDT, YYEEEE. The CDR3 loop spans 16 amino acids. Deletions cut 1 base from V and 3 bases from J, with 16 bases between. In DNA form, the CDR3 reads TGTGCCAGCAGCTTGTCGGAATGGGGCCGGGACACTGAAGCTTTCTTT. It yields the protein CASSLSEWGRDTEAFF.

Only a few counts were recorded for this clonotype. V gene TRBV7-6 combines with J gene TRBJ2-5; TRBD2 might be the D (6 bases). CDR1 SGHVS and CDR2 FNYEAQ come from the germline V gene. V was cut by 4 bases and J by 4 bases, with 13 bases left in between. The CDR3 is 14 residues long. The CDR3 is CASSYFTSPETQYF. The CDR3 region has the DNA TGTGCCAGCAGCTATTTTACTAGCCCAGAGACCCAGTACTTC.

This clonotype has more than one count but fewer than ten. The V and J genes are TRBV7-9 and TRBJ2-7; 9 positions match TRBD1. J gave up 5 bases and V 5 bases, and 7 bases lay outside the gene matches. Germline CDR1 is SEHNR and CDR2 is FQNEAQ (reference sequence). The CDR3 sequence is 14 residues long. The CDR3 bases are TGTGCCAGCAGCCCCGGGACAGGGCTCCACGAGCAGTACTTC. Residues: CASSPGTGLHEQYF. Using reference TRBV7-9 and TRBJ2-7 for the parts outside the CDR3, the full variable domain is DTGVSQNPRHKITKRGQNVTFRCDPISEHNRLYWYRQTLGQGPEFLTYFQNEAQLEKSRLLSDRFSAERPKGSFSTLEIQRTEQGDSAMYLCASSPGTGLHEQYFGPGTRLTVT.

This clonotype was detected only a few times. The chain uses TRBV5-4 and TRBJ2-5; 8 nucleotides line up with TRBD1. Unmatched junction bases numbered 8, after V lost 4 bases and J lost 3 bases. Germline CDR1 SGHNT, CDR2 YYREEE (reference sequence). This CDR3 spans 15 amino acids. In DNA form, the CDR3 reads TGTGCCAGCAGCCATTCGACAGGGGCTGAAGAGACCCAGTACTTC. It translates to CASSHSTGAEETQYF. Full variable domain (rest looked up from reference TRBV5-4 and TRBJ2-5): ETGVTQSPTHLIKTRGQQVTLRCSSQSGHNTVSWYQQALGQGPQFIFQYYREEENGRGNFPPRFSGLQFPNYSSELNVNALELDDSALYLCASSHSTGAEETQYFGPGTRLLVL.

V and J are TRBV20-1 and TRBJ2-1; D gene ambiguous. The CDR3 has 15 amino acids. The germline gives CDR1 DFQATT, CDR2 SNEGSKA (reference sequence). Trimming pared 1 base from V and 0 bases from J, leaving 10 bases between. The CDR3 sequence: CSARVDILSYNEQFF. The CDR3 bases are TGCAGTGCTAGAGTCGACATACTCTCCTACAATGAGCAGTTCTTC.

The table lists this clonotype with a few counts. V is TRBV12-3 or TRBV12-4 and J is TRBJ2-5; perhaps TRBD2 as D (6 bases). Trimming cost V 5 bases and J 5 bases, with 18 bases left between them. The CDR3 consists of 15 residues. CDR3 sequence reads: CASSPNLGLGETQYF. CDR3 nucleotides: TGTGCCAGCAGTCCTAACTTGGGACTCGGGGAGACCCAGTACTTC.

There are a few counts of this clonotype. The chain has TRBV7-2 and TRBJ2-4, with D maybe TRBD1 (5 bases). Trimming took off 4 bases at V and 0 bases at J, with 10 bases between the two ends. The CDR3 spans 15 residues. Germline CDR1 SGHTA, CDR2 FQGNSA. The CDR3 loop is CASSSRQLAKNIQYF. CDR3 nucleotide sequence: TGTGCCAGCAGCTCCCGACAGCTAGCCAAAAACATTCAGTACTTC.

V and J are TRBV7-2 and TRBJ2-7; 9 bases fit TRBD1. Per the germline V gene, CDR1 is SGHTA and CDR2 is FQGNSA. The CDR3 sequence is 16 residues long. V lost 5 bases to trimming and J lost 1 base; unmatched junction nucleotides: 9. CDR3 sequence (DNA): TGTGCCAGCAGCCCCCACGCACAGGGGGCATCCTACGAGCAGTACTTC. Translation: CASSPHAQGASYEQYF.

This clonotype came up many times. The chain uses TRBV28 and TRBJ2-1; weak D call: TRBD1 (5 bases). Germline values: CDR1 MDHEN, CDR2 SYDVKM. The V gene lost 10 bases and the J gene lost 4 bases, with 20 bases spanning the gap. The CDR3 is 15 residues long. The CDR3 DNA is TGTGCCACCACAGGACCCTTGGGCTCTTACAATGAGCAGTTCTTC. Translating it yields CATTGPLGSYNEQFF.

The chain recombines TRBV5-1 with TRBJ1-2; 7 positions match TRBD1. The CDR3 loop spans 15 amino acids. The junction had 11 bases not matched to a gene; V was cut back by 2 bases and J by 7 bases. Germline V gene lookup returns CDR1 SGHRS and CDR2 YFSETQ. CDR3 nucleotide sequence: TGCGCCAGCAGCTTAACAGGGGACAACTTTGGTGGCTACACCTTC. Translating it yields CASSLTGDNFGGYTF.

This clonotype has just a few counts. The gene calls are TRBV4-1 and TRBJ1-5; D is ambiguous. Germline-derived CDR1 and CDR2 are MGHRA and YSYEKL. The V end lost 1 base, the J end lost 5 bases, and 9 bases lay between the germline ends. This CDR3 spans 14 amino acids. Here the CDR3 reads CASSQGQSYQPQHF. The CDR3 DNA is TGCGCCAGCAGCCAAGGTCAGTCCTATCAGCCCCAGCATTTT.

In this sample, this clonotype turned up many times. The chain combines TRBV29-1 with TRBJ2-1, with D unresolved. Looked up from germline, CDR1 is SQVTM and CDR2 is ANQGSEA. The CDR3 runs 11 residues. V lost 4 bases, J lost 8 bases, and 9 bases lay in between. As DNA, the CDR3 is TGCAGCGTTGTTTCTTGGGATGAGCAGTTCTTC. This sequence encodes CSVVSWDEQFF.